The entry that follows covers one T cell receptor (beta chain) sequence. This clone has only a few counts. Which antigen it targets is not known. The input lacks base qualities; no much larger clone sits a single base away. The sample belongs to a study of blood T cell repertoires in COVID-19 (dated by TCRdb to 2018 to 2020). Regarding the study in general: The collaborator samples originated in the United States, Italy and Spain and spanned the acute and convalescent phases of COVID-19. Where available, HLA class I and class II types were taken from metadata supplied by the sample provider and were not determined by assay-based typing. The repertoires were made available in a free public database intended to serve as a resource for research on the immune response to SARS-CoV-2. The samples were drawn from two sources: the first 160 participants of the ongoing ImmuneRACE study, and fewer than 1,500 subjects contributed by 6 global collaborators. The sample metadata nearly always contained a de-identified subject ID, COVID-19 status, age in years and sex. The material from the prospective study consisted of cDNA or gDNA derived from T cells, B-cell-depleted T cells, or PBMCs. Deeply sampled blood TCRbeta repertoires from subjects exposed to, actively infected with, or recovered from COVID-19 were included in the dataset. Here is what the overall study found, with its caveats: Clinical and demographic metadata were provided uncurated, with the amount varying by source and participant.

TCRbeta CDR3 regions were amplified from genomic DNA using the immunoSEQ Assay, a bias-controlled multiplex PCR. Concerning the study's data processing: The number of nucleated cells in each sample was estimated by amplification of reference gene primers within the assay. To quantify the absolute abundance of each unique TCRbeta CDR3 rearrangement, sequence reads were collapsed and filtered. For each sample, productive Simpson clonality was calculated as the square root of Simpson's diversity index across productive rearrangements. TCRdb took over this immuneACCESS table, retaining in-frame rearrangements with V and J assigned. Such tables are incomplete; in checked studies, under half of the missing clones stem from an unresolved V gene, and the remainder is unexplained. The V and J calls and clone size were taken over from that table, and D and trimming were inferred from the DNA. The sample records over 200,000 clones, about four fifths of which are singletons. The top ten clonotypes cover roughly 5.7% of the sample.

Collaborating institutions collected whole blood in K2EDTA tubes following their own protocols. For TCRbeta analysis, collaborators shipped samples as frozen whole blood, isolated PBMCs, or DNA extracted from either of those sample types. Its CDR3 holds 15 amino acids, cysteine through phenylalanine. Kept here is only the CDR3 DNA, which spans 45 bases and is read in frame from base 1. The junction shows trimming of 7 bases on V and 9 bases on J, plus 19 bases between the germline ends. CDR1 SNHLY and CDR2 FYNNEI are derived from the germline V gene. The receptor comes from an elderly man with acute or convalescent COVID-19. The source material was peripheral blood. The sequence joins TRBV2 to TRBJ1-6, with TRBD1 as a weak D call on 5 bases. The CDR3 here reads CASTQGGMYGSPLHF. The DNA sequence reads TGTGCCAGCACGCAGGGAGGCATGTATGGTTCACCCCTCCACTTT.